This T cell receptor (beta chain) was sequenced during a study of shared clonotypes between healthy human individuals. Produced via immunoSEQ multiplex PCR; TCRdb's table is partial and in-frame only. The sample includes some 1.5 million clones, approximately 97% seen only once; the top ten take approximately 1.1%. Germline V CDR1 and CDR2: SSHAT, FNYEAQ (reference sequence). The V end lost 2 bases, the J end lost 5 bases, and 16 bases lay between the germline ends. The CDR3 is 16 residues long. Sequencing was done on a sample of naive CD4+ T cells sorted from blood. As for subset: CD45RA+ positively selected. The rearrangement uses TRBV7-7 and TRBJ2-1, with D hard to call. The source is a young man in good health. CDR3 amino acids: CASSLTLFYRDNEQFF. The CDR3 DNA is TGTGCCAGCAGCTTAACACTATTCTACCGAGACAATGAGCAGTTCTTC.